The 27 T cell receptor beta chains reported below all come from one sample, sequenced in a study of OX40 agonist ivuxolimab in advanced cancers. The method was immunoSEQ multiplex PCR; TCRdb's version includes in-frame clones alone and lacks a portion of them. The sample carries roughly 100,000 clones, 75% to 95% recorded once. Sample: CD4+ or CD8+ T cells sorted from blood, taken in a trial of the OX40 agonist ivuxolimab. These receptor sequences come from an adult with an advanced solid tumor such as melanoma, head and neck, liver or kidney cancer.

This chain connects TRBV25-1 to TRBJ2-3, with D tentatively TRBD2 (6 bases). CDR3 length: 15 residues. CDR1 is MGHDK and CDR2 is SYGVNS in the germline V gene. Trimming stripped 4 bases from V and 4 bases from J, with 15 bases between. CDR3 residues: CASSGIWGVADTQYF. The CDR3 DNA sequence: TGTGCCAGCAGTGGTATATGGGGGGTGGCAGATACGCAGTATTTT.

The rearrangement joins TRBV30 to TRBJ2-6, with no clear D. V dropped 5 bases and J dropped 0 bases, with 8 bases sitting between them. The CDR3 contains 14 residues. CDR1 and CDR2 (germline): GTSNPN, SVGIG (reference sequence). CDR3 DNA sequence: TGTGCCTGGTGGCCGAACTCTGGGGCCAACGTCCTGACTTTC. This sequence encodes CAWWPNSGANVLTF.

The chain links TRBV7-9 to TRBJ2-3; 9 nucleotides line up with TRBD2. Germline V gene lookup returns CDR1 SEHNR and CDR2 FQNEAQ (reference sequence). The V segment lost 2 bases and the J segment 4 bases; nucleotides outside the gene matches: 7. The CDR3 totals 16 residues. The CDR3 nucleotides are TGTGCCAGCAGCTTATGGGCTAGCGGGGACCCAGATACGCAGTATTTT. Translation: CASSLWASGDPDTQYF. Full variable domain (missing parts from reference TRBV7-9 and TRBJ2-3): DTGVSQNPRHKITKRGQNVTFRCDPISEHNRLYWYRQTLGQGPEFLTYFQNEAQLEKSRLLSDRFSAERPKGSFSTLEIQRTEQGDSAMYLCASSLWASGDPDTQYFGPGTRLTVL.

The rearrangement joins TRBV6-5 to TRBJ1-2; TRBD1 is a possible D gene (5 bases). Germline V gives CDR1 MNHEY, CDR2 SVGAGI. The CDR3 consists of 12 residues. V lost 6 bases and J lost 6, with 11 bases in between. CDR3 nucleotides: TGTGCCAGCAGAGGGACCGTGGATGGCTACACCTTC. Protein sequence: CASRGTVDGYTF.

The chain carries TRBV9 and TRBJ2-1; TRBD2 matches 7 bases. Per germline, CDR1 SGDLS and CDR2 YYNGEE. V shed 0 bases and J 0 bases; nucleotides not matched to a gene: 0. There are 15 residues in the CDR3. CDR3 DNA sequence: TGTGCCAGCAGCGTAGCGGGGGGCTCCTACAATGAGCAGTTCTTC. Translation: CASSVAGGSYNEQFF.

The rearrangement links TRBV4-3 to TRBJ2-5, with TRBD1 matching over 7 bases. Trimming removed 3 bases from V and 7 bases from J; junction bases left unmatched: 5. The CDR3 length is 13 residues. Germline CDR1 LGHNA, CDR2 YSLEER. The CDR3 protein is CASSQDRQGTQYF. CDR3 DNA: TGCGCCAGCAGCCAGGACAGACAGGGGACCCAGTACTTC.

This chain's CDR3 is CASSLSSVQILHF. The CDR3 coding sequence is TGTGCCAGCAGTTTATCGAGCGTCCAGATCCTCCACTTT. V gene TRBV27 combines with J gene TRBJ1-6; no clear D gene. Germline CDR1 reads MNHEY; CDR2 reads SMNVEV (reference sequence). The CDR3 consists of 13 residues. V was clipped by 0 bases and J by 15 bases, with 12 bases between them.

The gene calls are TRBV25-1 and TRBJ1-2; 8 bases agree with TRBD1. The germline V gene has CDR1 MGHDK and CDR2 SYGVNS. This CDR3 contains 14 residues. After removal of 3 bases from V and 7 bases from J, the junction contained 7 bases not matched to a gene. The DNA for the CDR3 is TGTGCCAGCAGTGAGGGCTACAGGGGGGCTGGCTACACCTTC. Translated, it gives CASSEGYRGAGYTF.

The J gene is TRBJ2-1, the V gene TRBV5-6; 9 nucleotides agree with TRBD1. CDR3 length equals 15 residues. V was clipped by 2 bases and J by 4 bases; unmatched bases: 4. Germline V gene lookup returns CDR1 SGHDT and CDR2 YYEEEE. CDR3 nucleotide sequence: TGTGCCAGCAGCTTACAGGGGGCGGGGTACAATGAGCAGTTCTTC. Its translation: CASSLQGAGYNEQFF. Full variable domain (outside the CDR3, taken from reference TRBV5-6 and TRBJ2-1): DAGVTQSPTHLIKTRGQQVTLRCSPKSGHDTVSWYQQALGQGPQFIFQYYEEEERQRGNFPDRFSGHQFPNYSSELNVNALLLGDSALYLCASSLQGAGYNEQFFGPGTRLTVL.

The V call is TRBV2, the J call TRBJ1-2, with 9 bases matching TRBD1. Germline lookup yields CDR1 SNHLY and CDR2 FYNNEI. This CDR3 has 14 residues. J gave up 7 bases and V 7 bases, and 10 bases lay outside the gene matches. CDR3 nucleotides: TGTGCCAGCACTCCAGAGAAGACAGGGGGTGGCTACACCTTC. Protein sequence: CASTPEKTGGGYTF.

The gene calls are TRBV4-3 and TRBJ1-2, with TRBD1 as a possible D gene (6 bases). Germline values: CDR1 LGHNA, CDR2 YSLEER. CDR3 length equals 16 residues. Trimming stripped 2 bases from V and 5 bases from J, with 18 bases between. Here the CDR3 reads CASSQFQGTLSYGYTF. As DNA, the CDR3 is TGCGCCAGCAGCCAATTTCAGGGGACCTTGTCGTATGGCTACACCTTC.

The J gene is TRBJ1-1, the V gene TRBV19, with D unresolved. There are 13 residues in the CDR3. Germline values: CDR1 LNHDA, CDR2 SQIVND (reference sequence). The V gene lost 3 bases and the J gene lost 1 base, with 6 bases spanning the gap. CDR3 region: CASSINRNTEAFF. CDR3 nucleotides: TGTGCCAGTAGTATTAACAGGAACACTGAAGCTTTCTTT.

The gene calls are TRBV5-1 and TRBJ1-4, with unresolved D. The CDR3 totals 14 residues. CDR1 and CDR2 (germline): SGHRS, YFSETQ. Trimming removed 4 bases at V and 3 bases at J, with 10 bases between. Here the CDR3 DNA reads TGCGCCAGCAGCCCTCAGGTTTCTAATGAAAAACTGTTTTTT. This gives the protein CASSPQVSNEKLFF. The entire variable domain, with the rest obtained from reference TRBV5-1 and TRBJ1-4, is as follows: KAGVTQTPRYLIKTRGQQVTLSCSPISGHRSVSWYQQTPGQGLQFLFEYFSETQRNKGNFPGRFSGRQFSNSRSEMNVSTLELGDSALYLCASSPQVSNEKLFFGSGTQLSVL.

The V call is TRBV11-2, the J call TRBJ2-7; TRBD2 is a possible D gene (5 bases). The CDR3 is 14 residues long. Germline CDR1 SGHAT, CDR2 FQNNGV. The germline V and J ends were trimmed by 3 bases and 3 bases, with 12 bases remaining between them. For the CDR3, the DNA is TGTGCCAGCAGCTTCCGGGGTTTAGGCTACGAGCAGTACTTC. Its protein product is CASSFRGLGYEQYF.

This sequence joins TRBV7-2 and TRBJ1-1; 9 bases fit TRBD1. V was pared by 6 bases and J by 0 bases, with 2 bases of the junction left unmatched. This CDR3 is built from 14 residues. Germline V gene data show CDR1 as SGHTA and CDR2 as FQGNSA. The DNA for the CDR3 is TGTGCCAGCAGTCGACAGGGGGTGAACACTGAAGCTTTCTTT. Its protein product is CASSRQGVNTEAFF.

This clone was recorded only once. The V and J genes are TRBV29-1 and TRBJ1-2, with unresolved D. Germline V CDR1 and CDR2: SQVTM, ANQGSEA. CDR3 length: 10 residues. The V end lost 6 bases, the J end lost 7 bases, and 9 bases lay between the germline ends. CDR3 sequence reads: CSVGISGYTF. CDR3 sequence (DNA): TGCAGCGTAGGGATATCTGGCTACACCTTC.

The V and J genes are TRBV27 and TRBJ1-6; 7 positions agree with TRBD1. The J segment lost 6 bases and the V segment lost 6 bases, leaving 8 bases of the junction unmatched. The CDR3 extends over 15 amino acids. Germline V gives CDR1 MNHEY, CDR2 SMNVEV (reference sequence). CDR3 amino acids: CASREGTVINSPLHF. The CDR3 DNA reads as TGTGCCAGCAGAGAGGGGACAGTAATTAATTCACCCCTCCACTTT.

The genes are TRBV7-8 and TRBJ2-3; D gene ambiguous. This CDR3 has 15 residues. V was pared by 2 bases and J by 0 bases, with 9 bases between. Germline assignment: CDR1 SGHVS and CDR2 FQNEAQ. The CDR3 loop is CASSLSYGSTDTQYF. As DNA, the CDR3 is TGTGCCAGCAGCTTATCCTACGGGAGCACAGATACGCAGTATTTT.

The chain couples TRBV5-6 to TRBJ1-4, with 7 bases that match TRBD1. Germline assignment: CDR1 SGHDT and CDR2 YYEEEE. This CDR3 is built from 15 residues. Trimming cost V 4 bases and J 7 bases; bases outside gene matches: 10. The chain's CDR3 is CASSLRTGVTEKLFF. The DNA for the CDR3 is TGTGCCAGCAGCCTTCGGACAGGAGTAACTGAAAAACTGTTTTTT.

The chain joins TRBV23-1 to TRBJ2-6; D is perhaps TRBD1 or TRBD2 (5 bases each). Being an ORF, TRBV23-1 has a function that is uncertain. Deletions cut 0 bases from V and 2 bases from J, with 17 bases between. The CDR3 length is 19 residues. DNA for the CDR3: TGCGCCAGCAGTCAATCGCGAGGGGTAAAGGACACTGGGGCCAACGTCCTGACTTTC. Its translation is CASSQSRGVKDTGANVLTF.

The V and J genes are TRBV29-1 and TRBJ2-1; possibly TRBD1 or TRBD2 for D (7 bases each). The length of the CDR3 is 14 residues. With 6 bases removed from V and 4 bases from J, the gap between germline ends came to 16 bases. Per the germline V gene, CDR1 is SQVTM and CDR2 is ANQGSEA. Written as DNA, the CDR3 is TGCAGCGTGCACAGGGGAGGGGTTTACAATGAGCAGTTCTTC. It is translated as CSVHRGGVYNEQFF.

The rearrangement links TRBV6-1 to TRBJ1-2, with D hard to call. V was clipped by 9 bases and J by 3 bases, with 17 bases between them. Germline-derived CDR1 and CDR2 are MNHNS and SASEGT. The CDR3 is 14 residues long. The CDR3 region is CASLESGRDYGYTF. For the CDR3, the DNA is TGTGCCAGTCTCGAGTCGGGGAGGGACTATGGCTACACCTTC.

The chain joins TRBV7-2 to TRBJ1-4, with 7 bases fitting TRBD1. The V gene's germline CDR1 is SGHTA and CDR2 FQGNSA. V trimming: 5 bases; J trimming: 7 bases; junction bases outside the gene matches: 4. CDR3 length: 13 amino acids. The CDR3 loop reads CASSQGQVEKLFF. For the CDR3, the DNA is TGTGCCAGCAGCCAAGGACAGGTTGAAAAACTGTTTTTT.

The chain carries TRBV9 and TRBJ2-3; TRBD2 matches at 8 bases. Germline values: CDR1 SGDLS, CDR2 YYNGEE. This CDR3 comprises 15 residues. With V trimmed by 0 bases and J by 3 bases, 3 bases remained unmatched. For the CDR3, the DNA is TGTGCCAGCAGCGTAGTGGGACTAGAAACAGATACGCAGTATTTT. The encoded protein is CASSVVGLETDTQYF.

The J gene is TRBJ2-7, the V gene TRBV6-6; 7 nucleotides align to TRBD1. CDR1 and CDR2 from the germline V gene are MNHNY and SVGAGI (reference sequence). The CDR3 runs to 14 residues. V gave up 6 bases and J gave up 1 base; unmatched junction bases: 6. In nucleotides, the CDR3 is TGTGCCAGCAGCCTGCCGACAGGGTCCTACGAGCAGTACTTC. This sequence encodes CASSLPTGSYEQYF.

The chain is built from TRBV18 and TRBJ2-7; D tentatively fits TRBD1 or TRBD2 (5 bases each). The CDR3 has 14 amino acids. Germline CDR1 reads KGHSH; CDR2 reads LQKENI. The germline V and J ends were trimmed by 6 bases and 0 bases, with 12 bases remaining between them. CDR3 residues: CASSRGLSSYEQYF. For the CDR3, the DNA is TGTGCCAGCTCCCGGGGCCTCAGCTCCTACGAGCAGTACTTC. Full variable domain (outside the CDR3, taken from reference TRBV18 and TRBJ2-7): NAGVMQNPRHLVRRRGQEARLRCSPMKGHSHVYWYRQLPEEGLKFMVYLQKENIIDESGMPKERFSAEFPKEGPSILRIQQVVRGDSAAYFCASSRGLSSYEQYFGPGTRLTVT.

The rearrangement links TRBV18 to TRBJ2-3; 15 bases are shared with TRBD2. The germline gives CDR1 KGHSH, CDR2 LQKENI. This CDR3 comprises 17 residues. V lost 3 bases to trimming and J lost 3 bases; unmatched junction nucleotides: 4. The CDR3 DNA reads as TGTGCCAGCTCACCGCGGACTAGCGGGGGGGGAACAGATACGCAGTATTTT. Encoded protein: CASSPRTSGGGTDTQYF.